This T cell receptor beta chain was sequenced in a study of OX40 agonist ivuxolimab in advanced cancers. Overall study: At under 85% male, the cohort had a mean age of approximately 60 years, ranging from 23 to 79.

General study results and limits: Among the lowest peripheral clonal expansion occurred in 0.1-3.0 mg/kg partial responders. Average numbers of expanded clones were greater in CD8+ T cells than in CD4+.

To note about this clone: Antigen unknown. The junction shows a germline mismatch at one end, possibly a read error.

The CDR3 is 13 residues long. Germline CDR1 reads MNHNY; CDR2 reads SVGAGI (reference sequence). Clones were read by immunoSEQ multiplex PCR, and TCRdb kept only the in-frame ones, dropping some. This sample has tens of thousands of clones; about four fifths occur once, and the top ten carry roughly 1.9%. The receptor was isolated from an adult with an advanced solid tumor such as melanoma, head and neck, liver or kidney cancer. The material was CD4+ or CD8+ T cells sorted from blood, obtained in a trial of the OX40 agonist ivuxolimab. This chain joins TRBV6-6 and TRBJ1-2; tentatively, D is TRBD1 (5 bases). The CDR3 DNA reads as TGTGCCAGCAGCTCCTCCCCCGGGACGCCAAACCTATTC. Amino acid sequence: CASSSSPGTPNLF.